The TCR beta chain under discussion was sequenced for a study of blood T cell repertoires in COVID-19. Study details: The United States, Italy and Spain provided the acute and convalescent COVID-19 samples.

The CDR3 length is 15 residues. Germline V gene lookup returns CDR1 SEHNR and CDR2 FQNEAQ (reference sequence). The V and J ends lost 0 bases and 5 bases, in that order; junction bases with no gene match: 4. Some clones are missing from TCRdb's copy, which holds only in-frame ones; the method was immunoSEQ multiplex PCR. The table lists 100,000 to 140,000 clones, roughly 84% of them singletons, with roughly 4.6% in the top ten. The chain joins TRBV7-9 to TRBJ2-1; the match to TRBD2 covers 7 bases. Source material: peripheral blood. The sequence came from a human donor in a cohort sampled during active COVID-19. This chain's CDR3 is CASSLASGTDNEQFF. The CDR3, as DNA: TGTGCCAGCAGCTTAGCCAGCGGGACGGACAATGAGCAGTTCTTC.